These 4 T cell receptor beta chains were all obtained from the same sample, sequenced in a study of PD-1 blockade in classical Hodgkin lymphoma. Profiling relied on immunoSEQ multiplex PCR, and the TCRdb table lists in-frame clones only, not all of them. This table has about 26,000 clones, roughly 65% appearing once. All the patients suffered relapse after autologous stem cell transplantation, and brentuximab vedotin exposure differed. The sample consisted of peripheral blood mononuclear cells (PBMCs), taken before the second cycle of nivolumab. These receptors were obtained from a human donor with classical Hodgkin lymphoma.

The CDR3 reads CASRTGYDSYNSPLHF. The CDR3 nucleotides read TGTGCCAGCAGGACAGGATACGACTCCTATAATTCACCCCTCCACTTT. J is TRBJ1-6 and V is TRBV2, with a weak D call TRBD1 (6 bases). V dropped 6 bases and J dropped 0 bases, with 12 bases sitting between them. The CDR3 covers 16 residues. CDR1 and CDR2 from the germline V gene are SNHLY and FYNNEI.

A note on this clone: Other nucleotide sequences from this sample produce the same CDR3. CDR3 residues: CASSLQGARETQYF. Written as DNA, the CDR3 is TGTGCCAGCAGCCTCCAGGGGGCTCGAGAGACCCAGTACTTC. The chain combines TRBV28 with TRBJ2-5, with TRBD1 identical over 8 bases. V was pared by 6 bases and J by 4 bases, with 7 bases of the junction left unmatched. Germline-derived CDR1 and CDR2 are MDHEN and SYDVKM. The CDR3 is 14 amino acids. The full variable domain, its missing parts supplied by reference TRBV28 and TRBJ2-5, is DVKVTQSSRYLVKRTGEKVFLECVQDMDHENMFWYRQDPGLGLRLIYFSYDVKMKEKGDIPEGYSVSREKKERFSLILESASTNQTSMYLCASSLQGARETQYFGPGTRLLVL.

This rearrangement joins TRBV28 to TRBJ2-5, with 9 nucleotides matching TRBD2. Germline CDR1 MDHEN, CDR2 SYDVKM. The CDR3 has 18 amino acids. Germline trimming cut 4 bases from V and 7 bases from J; bases unmatched to any gene: 19. Written as DNA, the CDR3 is TGTGCCAGCAGTTCCGCAGGGGGACTAGCTGGGGAAAAGGGGACCCAGTACTTC. This encodes CASSSAGGLAGEKGTQYF.

CDR3 protein: CASTLAGGSRNQPQHF. The CDR3 coding sequence is TGTGCCAGTACCCTGGCAGGGGGAAGTAGGAATCAGCCCCAGCATTTT. The chain is built from TRBV19 and TRBJ1-5; 7 bases align to TRBD1. V was clipped by 7 bases and J by 4 bases; unmatched bases: 13. Germline V gives CDR1 LNHDA, CDR2 SQIVND (reference sequence). CDR3 length equals 16 residues.